This T cell receptor (beta chain) was sequenced for a study of T cells in Graves' hyperthyroidism and ophthalmopathy. RNA transcripts gave rise to amplified TCR beta CDR3 regions. Researchers ran a first-round RT-PCR on the TCR CDR3 using the HTBI primer set. TCRdb passed the multiplex PCR reads through MiXCR, listing each CDR3 protein once. The repertoire consists of a few hundred thousand distinct CDR3 sequences, with 14% to 15% occurring once and the leading ten covering about 31%. Patients were excluded for uncontrolled infection, other autoimmune disease, pregnancy or lactation. Source material: blood. This clonotype was sampled from a woman aged 25 to 39 with Graves' hyperthyroidism.

This CDR3 reads CAISEAGTGEEQFF. The CDR3 DNA sequence: TGTGCCATCAGTGAGGCAGGGACAGGGGAAGAGCAGTTCTTC. The chain couples TRBV10-3 to TRBJ2-1; 10 bases align to TRBD1. V trimming: 2 bases; J trimming: 10 bases; junction bases outside the gene matches: 5. Germline lookup yields CDR1 ENHRY and CDR2 SYGVKD. This CDR3 comprises 14 residues.